The 14 T cell receptor beta chains given below trace back to one sample, sequenced in a study of neurological immune-mediated disorders. In TCRdb, the 5' RACE reads were re-called with MiXCR into one record per CDR3 protein. The sample carries 110,000 or so distinct CDR3 sequences, roughly 3.2% recorded once. The sample was PBMCs. The receptors shown here come from a woman in her thirties with multiple sclerosis.

This clonotype was detected ten times or more. The CDR3 DNA follows: TGCAGTGCTGACCGTCAATCCACAGATACGCAGTATTTT. It encodes CSADRQSTDTQYF. The genes are TRBV20-1 and TRBJ2-3; D gene uncertain. Germline V lookup: CDR1 DFQATT, CDR2 SNEGSKA (reference sequence). Trimming cost V 5 bases and J 2 bases, with 11 bases left between them. CDR3 size: 13 residues.

This clonotype was recorded many times. This chain joins TRBV6-2 or TRBV6-3 and TRBJ1-1, with D unclear. CDR3 length: 14 residues. Germline lookup yields CDR1 MNHEY and CDR2 SVGEGT. V lost 7 bases, J lost 1 base, and 13 bases lay in between. CDR3 residues: CASILRWGNTEAFF. The CDR3 nucleotides read TGTGCCAGCATACTGAGATGGGGGAACACTGAAGCTTTCTTT.

This clonotype has at least ten counts. DNA for the CDR3: TGCAGCGTTGAAGAGGAACACCGGGACAGGGGGCACGAGCAGTACTTC. Encoded protein: CSVEEEHRDRGHEQYF. The chain uses TRBV29-1 and TRBJ2-7; TRBD1 aligns across 12 bases. Germline loops: CDR1 SQVTM, CDR2 ANQGSEA. Trimming removed 0 bases from V and 5 bases from J; junction bases left unmatched: 8. This CDR3 has 16 amino acids.

This clonotype came up many times. This chain uses TRBV20-1 with TRBJ1-6; maybe TRBD1 (6 bases). The CDR3 is 13 residues long. Trimming took 1 base from V and 9 from J, leaving 10 bases between them. Germline V gene lookup returns CDR1 DFQATT and CDR2 SNEGSKA (reference sequence). In nucleotides, the CDR3 is TGCAGTGCTAGAGTACAGGGTAGTTCACCCCTCCACTTT. It encodes CSARVQGSSPLHF.

This clonotype was detected many times. J is TRBJ2-7 and V is TRBV6-5, with 13 bases identical to TRBD2. Trimming removed 4 bases from V and 2 bases from J; junction bases left unmatched: 5. The CDR3 length is 16 residues. CDR1 and CDR2 from the germline V gene are MNHEY and SVGAGI. The CDR3 spells CASSSGTSGVPYEQYF. Here the CDR3 DNA reads TGTGCCAGCAGTTCCGGGACTAGCGGGGTTCCCTACGAGCAGTACTTC.

This clonotype was found many times. V gene TRBV7-2 combines with J gene TRBJ2-1, with a possible D match to TRBD2 (5 bases). The CDR3 is 14 residues long. Germline V gene lookup returns CDR1 SGHTA and CDR2 FQGNSA. The V end was cut by 4 bases, the J end by 8 bases, with 15 bases between. Written as DNA, the CDR3 is TGTGCCAGCAGCTCCCTAGGTACGGGGTATGAGCAGTTCTTC. Amino acid sequence: CASSSLGTGYEQFF.

This clonotype was seen many times. The V and J genes are TRBV19 and TRBJ2-5; no clear D. Germline CDR1 reads LNHDA; CDR2 reads SQIVND (reference sequence). V was shortened by 1 base and J by 5 bases, with 8 bases between the two germline ends. The CDR3 is made up of 13 amino acids. CDR3 residues: CASSIVGRETQYF. For the CDR3, the DNA is TGTGCCAGTAGTATAGTGGGAAGGGAGACCCAGTACTTC.

There are many counts of this clonotype. The rearrangement uses TRBV24-1 and TRBJ2-1; D is perhaps TRBD1 (6 bases). The CDR3 extends over 14 amino acids. Germline CDR1 reads KGHDR; CDR2 reads SFDVKD. Trimming took off 5 bases at V and 3 bases at J, with 10 bases between the two ends. In DNA form, the CDR3 reads TGTGCCACCAGTGGTGGGACATACTACAATGAGCAGTTCTTC. It codes for CATSGGTYYNEQFF.

This clonotype was recorded at least ten times. CDR3 nucleotide sequence: TGCGCCAGCAGCCGACCAGACGGGGGAGGTGAAAAACTGTTTTTT. Translated: CASSRPDGGGEKLFF. The V gene is TRBV4-1, the J gene TRBJ1-4, with a possible D match to TRBD1 (5 bases). Trimming shortened V by 4 bases and J by 7 bases, and 16 bases separated the two germline ends. This CDR3 region has 15 residues. Germline loops: CDR1 MGHRA, CDR2 YSYEKL.

This clonotype was recorded many times. The V and J genes are TRBV7-2 and TRBJ1-6; 7 positions match TRBD1. The V and J ends lost 10 bases and 0 bases, in that order; junction bases with no gene match: 3. CDR1 and CDR2 from the germline V gene are SGHTA and FQGNSA. CDR3 length equals 14 residues. CDR3 sequence: CATRQGSYNSPLHF. The CDR3 DNA sequence: TGTGCCACCCGACAGGGCTCCTATAATTCACCCCTCCACTTT. Drawing the rest from reference TRBV7-2 and TRBJ1-6, the complete variable domain is GAGVSQSPSNKVTEKGKDVELRCDPISGHTALYWYRQSLGQGLEFLIYFQGNSAPDKSGLPSDRFSAERTGGSVSTLTIQRTQQEDSAVYLCATRQGSYNSPLHFGNGTRLTVT.

In its sample, this clonotype was seen many times. The chain is built from TRBV2 and TRBJ2-7, with D unresolved. CDR3 length equals 14 residues. V lost 6 bases and J lost 1, with 13 bases in between. From germline, CDR1 is SNHLY and CDR2 FYNNEI. CDR3 sequence reads: CASSRLDGSYEQYF. In DNA form, the CDR3 reads TGTGCCAGCAGCCGACTCGACGGTTCCTACGAGCAGTACTTC.

There are many counts of this clonotype. This chain links TRBV6-2 or TRBV6-3 with TRBJ1-4, with TRBD1 identical over 7 bases. The V and J ends lost 2 bases and 5 bases, in that order; junction bases with no gene match: 5. This CDR3 has 15 amino acids. The germline V gene has CDR1 MNHEY and CDR2 SVGEGT. The CDR3 reads CASSYGRGRNEKLFF. The CDR3 DNA reads TGTGCCAGCAGTTACGGCAGGGGGAGAAATGAAAAACTGTTTTTT.

In its sample, this clonotype is medium-sized. The chain carries TRBV12-3 or TRBV12-4 and TRBJ2-3; tentative D call: TRBD2 (6 bases). The CDR3 loop spans 15 amino acids. V was clipped by 7 bases and J by 1 base, with 15 bases between them. The CDR3 nucleotides are TGTGCCAGCAATGGCGGGGAAACCGGCACAGATACGCAGTATTTT. Amino acids: CASNGGETGTDTQYF.

This clonotype was picked up many times. The rearrangement joins TRBV7-9 to TRBJ1-2, with TRBD1 identical over 8 bases. Germline CDR1 and CDR2: SEHNR and FQNEAQ (reference sequence). V was pared by 5 bases and J by 4 bases, with 6 bases of the junction left unmatched. This CDR3 contains 14 residues. CDR3 region: CASSAMTGAYGYTF. As DNA, the CDR3 is TGTGCCAGCAGCGCTATGACAGGGGCCTATGGCTACACCTTC.